A selection of T cell receptor beta chains follows, all from one sample in a study of identical twins. TCRdb re-called the 5' RACE reads through MiXCR, storing one row per CDR3 protein. The table includes roughly 490,000 distinct CDR3 sequences, 13% to 15% detected once. The sample was also reused in another study, on yellow fever vaccine responses in identical twins.

Material for sequencing was CD4+ T cells sorted from blood. Receptors were obtained from a woman aged 18-30 years in good health. CDR3s include the opening cysteine and the closing phenylalanine or tryptophan. Fields, in order: J gene, D gene, V gene, clone size, CDR3 DNA, CDR3 protein. D genes are given only for firm matches. Where a row states a size, it is once, few, many or the class of an expanded clone; other rows omit it.

>TRBJ1-1|TRBD1|TRBV5-1|.
TGCGCCAGCAGCACGGCCGGGACAGAGAACACTGAAGCTTTCTTT
CASSTAGTENTEAFF
>TRBJ2-7|.|TRBV11-2|once
TGTGCCAGCAGCCGCGAAGGCGGCCCCTACGAGCAGTACTTC
CASSREGGPYEQYF
>TRBJ2-2|.|TRBV5-5|few
TGTGCCAGCAGCTTAAAAGAGGGGGTAGCGGCGAACACCGGGGAGCTGTTTTTT
CASSLKEGVAANTGELFF
>TRBJ2-3|.|TRBV5-1|few
TGCGCCAGCAGCTTGGTTCCGGGGGCGCTTACAGATACGCAGTATTTT
CASSLVPGALTDTQYF
>TRBJ2-7|TRBD1|TRBV3-1|few
TGTGCCAGCAGCGCCCGGACAGGGGGATACGAGCAGTACTTC
CASSARTGGYEQYF
>TRBJ2-7|TRBD1|TRBV28|few
TGTGCCAGCAGTTCTTACAGGGGGGCCTACGAGCAGTACTTC
CASSSYRGAYEQYF
>TRBJ1-5|.|TRBV10-3|few
TGTGCCTCCCGGACAGAAGATCAGCCCCAGCATTTT
CASRTEDQPQHF
>TRBJ2-5|TRBD1|TRBV5-6|few
TGTGCCAGCAGTCCCGGGACAGGGGTCTTGGAGGAGACCCAGTACTTC
CASSPGTGVLEETQYF
>TRBJ2-7|.|TRBV18|.
TGTGCCAGCTCACCACAGAACAGGGACTACGAGCAGTACTTC
CASSPQNRDYEQYF
>TRBJ1-1|.|TRBV11-2|.
TGTGCCAGCAGCTTAACAGTTACAGCTGAAGCTTTCTTT
CASSLTVTAEAFF
>TRBJ2-1|TRBD2|TRBV20-1|few
TGCAGTGCTCAAGGACTAGCGGGGCATTATGAGCAGTTCTTC
CSAQGLAGHYEQFF